A single sample gave rise to the 16 T cell receptor beta chains below, sequenced in a study of blood T cell repertoires in COVID-19. Using immunoSEQ multiplex PCR, the repertoire was profiled, and TCRdb retains in-frame clones only, with some absent. The sample carries roughly 500,000 clones, approximately 89% recorded once. Sequencing input: peripheral blood. Receptor source: a man between 18 and 35 years old with COVID-19, enrolled during active disease.

V usage is TRBV6-5 and J usage is TRBJ1-2; 7 bases match TRBD1. With V trimmed by 0 bases and J by 8 bases, 9 bases remained unmatched. Germline CDR1 and CDR2: MNHEY and SVGAGI. The length of the CDR3 is 15 residues. In DNA, the CDR3 is TGTGCCAGCAGTTACTCGGTTACAGGGGCCAAAGGCTACACCTTC. Translated, it gives CASSYSVTGAKGYTF.

V and J are TRBV5-8 and TRBJ2-7, with 11 positions matching TRBD1. V was clipped by 4 bases and J by 4 bases; unmatched bases: 10. The CDR3 covers 16 residues. Looked up from germline, CDR1 is SGHTS and CDR2 is YDEGEE. CDR3 coding DNA: TGTGCCAGCAGCCCGGGACAGGGGGTTTACCGTTACGAGCAGTACTTC. It yields the protein CASSPGQGVYRYEQYF. Based on the CDR3 plus reference TRBV5-8 and TRBJ2-7, the full variable domain is EAGVTQSPTHLIKTRGQQATLRCSPISGHTSVYWYQQALGLGLQFLLWYDEGEERNRGNFPPRFSGRQFPNYSSELNVNALELEDSALYLCASSPGQGVYRYEQYFGPGTRLTVT.

V usage is TRBV5-4 and J usage is TRBJ2-7, with 8 nucleotides matching TRBD2. Germline CDR1 reads SGHNT; CDR2 reads YYREEE (reference sequence). The length of the CDR3 is 13 residues. Trimming took 10 bases from V and 2 from J; bases not matched to a gene: 8. CDR3 region: CAYLTREAYEQYF. As DNA, the CDR3 is TGTGCCTATCTCACGCGGGAGGCCTACGAGCAGTACTTC. Complete variable domain (other parts from reference TRBV5-4 and TRBJ2-7): ETGVTQSPTHLIKTRGQQVTLRCSSQSGHNTVSWYQQALGQGPQFIFQYYREEENGRGNFPPRFSGLQFPNYSSELNVNALELDDSALYLCAYLTREAYEQYFGPGTRLTVT.

The V and J genes are TRBV10-3 and TRBJ2-7; 10 positions match TRBD1. The CDR3 is made up of 17 amino acids. Germline CDR1 ENHRY, CDR2 SYGVKD. Unmatched junction bases numbered 10, after V lost 2 bases and J lost 3 bases. This chain's CDR3 is CAISEDRGRALHYEQYF. CDR3 sequence (DNA): TGTGCCATCAGTGAGGACAGGGGGCGCGCCCTTCACTACGAGCAGTACTTC.

The rearrangement uses TRBV5-4 and TRBJ2-4; 7 bases are shared with TRBD2. J lost 8 bases, V lost 1 base, and 9 bases had no gene match. The CDR3 runs to 15 residues. CDR1 and CDR2 from the germline V gene are SGHNT and YYREEE (reference sequence). DNA of the CDR3: TGTGCCAGCAGCTTGTCTGCGGGAGAAGGAGACATTCAGTACTTC. Translated: CASSLSAGEGDIQYF.

The chain employs TRBV18 and TRBJ1-1; D is perhaps TRBD1 (5 bases). Trimming stripped 3 bases from V and 8 bases from J, with 19 bases between. The CDR3 runs to 15 residues. Germline CDR1 KGHSH, CDR2 LQKENI. CDR3 DNA: TGTGCCAGCTCACCGACCCAGGAAACGAAGGGGGAAGCTTTCTTT. Amino acids: CASSPTQETKGEAFF.

This chain joins TRBV7-9 and TRBJ1-1, with D possibly TRBD1 on 5 matching bases. Per the germline V gene, CDR1 is SEHNR and CDR2 is FQNEAQ (reference sequence). Trimming removed 8 bases from V and 5 bases from J, with 6 bases in between. The CDR3 is made up of 10 amino acids. The CDR3 sequence is CASGGTEAFF. The CDR3 coding sequence is TGTGCCAGCGGGGGGACTGAAGCTTTCTTT.

This chain uses TRBV3-1 (or the pseudogene TRBV3-2) with TRBJ2-1; 10 positions agree with TRBD1. J gave up 4 bases and V 5 bases, and 5 bases lay outside the gene matches. CDR3 length equals 15 residues. Germline CDR1 and CDR2: LGHDT and YNNKEL (reference sequence). CDR3 in DNA: TGTGCCAGCAGCGCCCGACAGGGGGCGTACAATGAGCAGTTCTTC. Its translation is CASSARQGAYNEQFF.

This chain connects TRBV6-4 to TRBJ1-2; 7 nucleotides match TRBD1. Germline V gene lookup returns CDR1 MRHNA and CDR2 SNTAGT. The CDR3 has 14 amino acids. The J segment lost 12 bases and the V segment lost 0 bases, leaving 10 bases of the junction unmatched. In DNA, the CDR3 is TGTGCCAGCAGTGACTCCGAAGGGGCAGGGGGGAACACCTTC. Its translation is CASSDSEGAGGNTF.

J is TRBJ2-3 and V is TRBV10-2, with a weak D call TRBD1 (5 bases). The germline V gene has CDR1 WSHSY and CDR2 SAAADI. The CDR3 sequence is 13 residues long. V lost 6 bases to trimming and J lost 2 bases, with 9 bases between them. The CDR3 DNA is TGCGCCAGCAGCAGGGTGATCACAGATACGCAGTATTTT. Its protein product is CASSRVITDTQYF.

This CDR3 is CASSFSRTGQSGELFF. CDR3 bases: TGCGCCAGCAGCTTTTCAAGAACAGGCCAATCGGGGGAGCTGTTTTTT. This sequence joins TRBV5-1 and TRBJ2-2; weak D call: TRBD1 (5 bases). Trimming stripped 2 bases from V and 8 bases from J, with 19 bases between. Germline CDR1 reads SGHRS; CDR2 reads YFSETQ. The CDR3 has 16 residues.

The chain uses TRBV15 and TRBJ2-6, with a tentative D call TRBD2 (6 bases). Trimming cost V 0 bases and J 1 base, with 13 bases left between them. This CDR3 comprises 18 residues. In germline, CDR1 is LNHNV, CDR2 YYDKDF (reference sequence). CDR3 coding DNA: TGTGCCACCAGCAGAGATAATTTTGGAGGGTCTGGGGCCAACGTCCTGACTTTC. Its translation is CATSRDNFGGSGANVLTF.

The V gene is TRBV2, the J gene TRBJ1-1; D might be TRBD1 (5 bases). Germline V lookup: CDR1 SNHLY, CDR2 FYNNEI. V was clipped by 11 bases and J by 0 bases, with 10 bases between them. This CDR3 contains 12 residues. CDR3 in DNA: TGTGCCGGGGGGGTCATGAACACTGAAGCTTTCTTT. It yields the protein CAGGVMNTEAFF.

This sequence joins TRBV6-5 and TRBJ2-7, with a tentative D call TRBD2 (6 bases). The CDR3 totals 15 residues. The germline V and J ends were trimmed by 0 bases and 3 bases, with 12 bases remaining between them. The germline CDR1 and CDR2 sequences are MNHEY and SVGAGI. The CDR3 coding sequence is TGTGCCAGCAGTTACTCCGGGGGAGAGTACTACGAGCAGTACTTC. Translation: CASSYSGGEYYEQYF.

The rearrangement joins TRBV2 to TRBJ1-6, with TRBD1 matching 8 bases. Germline trimming cut 1 base from V and 0 bases from J; bases unmatched to any gene: 5. Germline V gene data show CDR1 as SNHLY and CDR2 as FYNNEI. The CDR3 covers 18 residues. The CDR3 loop reads CASSEGQGAFSYNSPLHF. The CDR3 coding sequence is TGTGCCAGCAGTGAAGGGCAGGGGGCTTTCTCCTATAATTCACCCCTCCACTTT.

This clone was seen a single time. The CDR3 reads CATHPGGQEISYEQYF. The DNA of the CDR3 is TGTGCCACTCACCCGGGCGGGCAGGAGATCTCCTACGAGCAGTACTTC. V gene TRBV19 combines with J gene TRBJ2-7; TRBD2 might be the D (5 bases). The germline V gene encodes CDR1 LNHDA and CDR2 SQIVND (reference sequence). The CDR3 length is 16 residues. V lost 10 bases to trimming and J lost 0 bases, with 22 bases between them.